This T cell receptor (beta chain) is drawn from a study of cytomegalovirus exposure and HLA in healthy donors. This CDR3 is built from 14 residues. Germline values: CDR1 SGHTA, CDR2 FQGNSA. The V end was cut by 6 bases, the J end by 2 bases, with 14 bases between. With 60 Vbeta and 13 Jbeta primers, the PCR was carried out. Profiled with immunoSEQ multiplex PCR; TCRdb holds only in-frame clones, not every one. The table lists about 67,000 clones, approximately 71% of them singletons, with just over 2% in the top ten. Points on this clone: Its cognate antigen is unknown.

Study-wide results and limits: Excluded were some V segments that proved indistinguishable, including TRBV6-2 and TRBV6-3.

All donors participated as healthy donors of bone marrow. The chain is built from TRBV7-2 and TRBJ2-7; TRBD2 might be the D (5 bases). Material for sequencing was PBMCs. This TCR was recovered from a woman aged 25 to 39 in good health and CMV-seronegative. CDR3 sequence (DNA): TGTGCCAGCAGTCGGACGGACGGGGCCTACGAGCAGTACTTC. It is translated as CASSRTDGAYEQYF.